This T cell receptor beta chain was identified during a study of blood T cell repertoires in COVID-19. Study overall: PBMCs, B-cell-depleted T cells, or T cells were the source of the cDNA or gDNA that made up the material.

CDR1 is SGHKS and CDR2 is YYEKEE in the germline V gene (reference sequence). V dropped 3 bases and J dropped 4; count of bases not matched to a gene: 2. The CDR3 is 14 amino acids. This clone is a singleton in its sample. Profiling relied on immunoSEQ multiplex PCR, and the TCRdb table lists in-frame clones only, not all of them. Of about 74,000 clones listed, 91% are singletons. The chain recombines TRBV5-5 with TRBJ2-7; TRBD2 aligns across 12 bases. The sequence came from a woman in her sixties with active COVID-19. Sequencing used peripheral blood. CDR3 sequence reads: CASSWGLAGYEQYF. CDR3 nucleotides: TGTGCCAGCAGCTGGGGACTAGCGGGTTACGAGCAGTACTTC.